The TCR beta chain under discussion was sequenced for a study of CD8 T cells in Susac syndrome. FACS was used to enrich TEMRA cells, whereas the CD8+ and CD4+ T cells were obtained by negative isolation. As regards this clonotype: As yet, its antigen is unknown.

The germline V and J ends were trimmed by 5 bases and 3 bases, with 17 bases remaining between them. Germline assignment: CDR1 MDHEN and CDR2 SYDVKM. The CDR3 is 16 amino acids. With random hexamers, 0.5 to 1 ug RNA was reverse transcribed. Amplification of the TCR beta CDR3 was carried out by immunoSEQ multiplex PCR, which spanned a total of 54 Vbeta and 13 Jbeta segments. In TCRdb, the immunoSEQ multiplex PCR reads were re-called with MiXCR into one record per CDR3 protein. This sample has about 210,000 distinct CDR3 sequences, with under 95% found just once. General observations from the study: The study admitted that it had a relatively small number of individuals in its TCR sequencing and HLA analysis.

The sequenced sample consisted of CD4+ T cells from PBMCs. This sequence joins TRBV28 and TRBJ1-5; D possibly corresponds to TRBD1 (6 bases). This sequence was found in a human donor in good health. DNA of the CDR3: TGTGCCAGCAGTCCCCTATTGGGGGCCGCCAATCAGCCCCAGCATTTT. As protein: CASSPLLGAANQPQHF.